The clone carrying this TCR beta chain was counted only a few times. The antigen remains unidentified. The entry originates in a study of T cell repertoires in cytomegalovirus infection. Study overall: In the study, CMV epitopes included recently identified HLA-C-restricted and well-studied HLA-B-restricted ones. Matching HLA type and CMV infection were both indicated by public TCR beta signatures.

Each CDR3 protein is one row after TCRdb ran MiXCR on the reads. This sample has roughly 350,000 distinct CDR3 sequences, with roughly a third found just once. The study, taken as a whole, reports: HLA-C-restricted CMV-specific TCR beta clonotypes prevailed in the ex vivo response. Cumulative frequency of public TCR beta families picked out carriers of CMV plus the relevant HLA.

Sequencing was performed on cultured PBMCs, taken from culture after CMV antigen stimulation. This sequence was found in a human donor in good health (CMV status not recorded). Some clones in this sample may be carry-over from other donors' samples.

The CDR3 DNA reads as TGCGCCAGCAGACTAAAACCACTTACCAATGAGCAGTTCTTC. It translates to CASRLKPLTNEQFF. V gene TRBV23-1 combines with J gene TRBJ2-1; no clear D gene. TRBV23-1 belongs to the ORF category, with a function that is uncertain. This CDR3 is 14 amino acids long. V gave up 6 bases and J gave up 6 bases, with 15 bases separating them.